The clone carrying this T cell receptor beta chain has a handful of counts. The antigen remains undetermined. The PCR ran on 60 Vbeta and 13 Jbeta primers. Under the authors' procedure: About 11 million of the 75 million to 95 million unique TCR beta chains counted in a later analysis were shared. The protocol was immunoSEQ multiplex PCR, while the TCRdb copy is restricted to in-frame clones and leaves out a portion. V and J calls and clone size are given by that table; D and trimming were obtained from the DNA. This table has some 170,000 clones, roughly three quarters appearing once. These data come from a study of cytomegalovirus exposure and HLA in healthy donors. Findings and limits, study-wide: Cytomegalovirus-associated TCR beta chains were listed, numbering 150 to 200.

The sequence was obtained from a young man in good health and CMV-seropositive. The source material was PBMCs.

The CDR3 reads CASSRSGARRSSPNEKLFF. The CDR3 nucleotides read TGTGCCAGTAGTAGGAGCGGGGCCAGACGTTCTTCTCCTAATGAAAAACTGTTTTTT. The rearrangement uses TRBV19 and TRBJ1-4, with a possible D match to TRBD1 (5 bases). V was pared by 4 bases and J by 3 bases, with 24 bases between. The CDR3 has 19 amino acids. From germline, CDR1 is LNHDA and CDR2 SQIVND (reference sequence).